The rows below give T cell receptor beta chains drawn from one sample of a study of CD8 T cells in Susac syndrome. A single record per CDR3 protein comes from TCRdb applying MiXCR to the immunoSEQ multiplex PCR reads. The data contain approximately 130,000 distinct CDR3 sequences, around 91% of them singletons. Sequencing was carried out using CD8+ T cells from PBMCs. These receptor sequences come from a human donor with multiple sclerosis. CDR3s include the opening cysteine and the closing phenylalanine or tryptophan. A D gene is named only where the DNA matches it firmly. Clone sizes are given selectively: once, few, many, or a class where the clone is expanded.

d_call: TRBD2
j_call: TRBJ2-7
cdr3_length: 14
clone_size: .
v_call: TRBV9
cdr3_aa: CASSVGSGGYEQYF
cdr3_nt: TGTGCCAGCAGCGTTGGTAGCGGGGGTTACGAGCAGTACTTC

d_call: .
j_call: TRBJ2-5
cdr3_length: 12
clone_size: .
v_call: TRBV11-2
cdr3_aa: CASSLPPETQYF
cdr3_nt: TGTGCCAGCAGTCTCCCGCCGGAGACCCAGTACTTC

d_call: .
j_call: TRBJ2-5
cdr3_length: 15
clone_size: .
v_call: TRBV7-9
cdr3_aa: CASSSDRDKGETQYF
cdr3_nt: TGTGCCAGCAGCTCCGACCGGGACAAGGGGGAGACCCAGTACTTC

d_call: .
j_call: TRBJ2-1
cdr3_length: 15
clone_size: .
v_call: TRBV19
cdr3_aa: CASSIDDSTFNEQFF
cdr3_nt: TGTGCCAGTAGTATAGACGACTCCACCTTCAATGAGCAGTTCTTC

d_call: TRBD2
j_call: TRBJ2-1
cdr3_length: 15
clone_size: .
v_call: TRBV20-1
cdr3_aa: CSARPYGLADNEQFF
cdr3_nt: TGCAGTGCTAGACCCTATGGGCTAGCGGACAATGAGCAGTTCTTC

d_call: .
j_call: TRBJ2-7
cdr3_length: 14
clone_size: .
v_call: TRBV27
cdr3_aa: CASSAGTMTYEQYF
cdr3_nt: TGTGCCAGCAGTGCGGGGACAATGACCTACGAGCAGTACTTC

d_call: .
j_call: TRBJ2-7
cdr3_length: 13
clone_size: .
v_call: TRBV29-1
cdr3_aa: CSVMPESHYEQYF
cdr3_nt: TGCAGCGTTATGCCAGAAAGTCACTACGAGCAGTACTTC

d_call: .
j_call: TRBJ2-5
cdr3_length: 14
clone_size: .
v_call: TRBV11-2
cdr3_aa: CASSLVAEQETQYF
cdr3_nt: TGTGCCAGCAGCTTAGTGGCAGAGCAAGAGACCCAGTACTTC

d_call: .
j_call: TRBJ1-1
cdr3_length: 12
clone_size: .
v_call: TRBV30
cdr3_aa: CAWGPMNTEAFF
cdr3_nt: TGTGCCTGGGGACCGATGAACACTGAAGCTTTCTTT

d_call: .
j_call: TRBJ1-2
cdr3_length: 11
clone_size: .
v_call: TRBV29-1
cdr3_aa: CSAPVGYGYTF
cdr3_nt: TGCAGCGCCCCCGTCGGCTATGGCTACACCTTC

d_call: TRBD1
j_call: TRBJ1-2
cdr3_length: 16
clone_size: .
v_call: TRBV6-5
cdr3_aa: CASSYSLTGANYGYTF
cdr3_nt: TGTGCCAGCAGTTACTCTCTGACAGGGGCTAACTATGGCTACACCTTC

d_call: TRBD2
j_call: TRBJ2-7
cdr3_length: 16
clone_size: .
v_call: TRBV29-1
cdr3_aa: CSVEYPRLAGSYEQYF
cdr3_nt: TGCAGCGTTGAATATCCTCGACTAGCCGGCTCCTACGAGCAGTACTTC

d_call: TRBD1
j_call: TRBJ2-7
cdr3_length: 15
clone_size: .
v_call: TRBV4-3
cdr3_aa: CASSQDWTGSYEQYF
cdr3_nt: TGCGCCAGCAGCCAGGACTGGACAGGGTCCTACGAGCAGTACTTC

d_call: .
j_call: TRBJ2-6
cdr3_length: 18
clone_size: .
v_call: TRBV4-3
cdr3_aa: CASSQEASKVSGANVLTF
cdr3_nt: TGCGCCAGCAGCCAAGAAGCCAGTAAGGTCTCTGGGGCCAACGTCCTGACTTTC

d_call: TRBD1
j_call: TRBJ1-1
cdr3_length: 14
clone_size: .
v_call: TRBV27
cdr3_aa: CASTSGQSSIEAFF
cdr3_nt: TGTGCCAGCACCTCGGGACAGTCATCGATTGAAGCTTTCTTT

d_call: TRBD2
j_call: TRBJ2-7
cdr3_length: 13
clone_size: .
v_call: TRBV29-1
cdr3_aa: CSVDAGRDCEQYF
cdr3_nt: TGCAGCGTTGATGCCGGGAGGGATTGCGAGCAGTACTTC

d_call: .
j_call: TRBJ1-5
cdr3_length: 15
clone_size: .
v_call: TRBV19
cdr3_aa: CASSITGTFSQPQHF
cdr3_nt: TGTGCCAGTAGTATCACAGGGACCTTCAGTCAGCCCCAGCATTTT

d_call: .
j_call: TRBJ2-1
cdr3_length: 17
clone_size: .
v_call: TRBV4-3
cdr3_aa: CASSQDADLSSYNEQFF
cdr3_nt: TGCGCCAGCAGCCAAGATGCGGATCTTAGCTCCTACAATGAGCAGTTCTTC

d_call: .
j_call: TRBJ2-7
cdr3_length: 15
clone_size: .
v_call: TRBV3-1
cdr3_aa: CASSQEGTSAYEQYF
cdr3_nt: TGTGCCAGCAGCCAAGAGGGGACGTCGGCCTACGAGCAGTACTTC

d_call: .
j_call: TRBJ1-4
cdr3_length: 15
clone_size: once
v_call: TRBV14
cdr3_aa: CASSQAFSTNEKLFF
cdr3_nt: TGTGCCAGCAGCCAAGCTTTTTCAACTAATGAAAAACTGTTTTTT

d_call: TRBD2
j_call: TRBJ2-5
cdr3_length: 16
clone_size: .
v_call: TRBV24-1
cdr3_aa: CATSDFGRGGQETQYF
cdr3_nt: TGTGCCACCAGTGATTTTGGCCGGGGGGGTCAAGAGACCCAGTACTTC

d_call: .
j_call: TRBJ2-5
cdr3_length: 14
clone_size: .
v_call: TRBV20-1
cdr3_aa: CSARLYGEQETQYF
cdr3_nt: TGCAGTGCTAGATTATATGGCGAACAAGAGACCCAGTACTTC

d_call: TRBD1
j_call: TRBJ2-1
cdr3_length: 14
clone_size: .
v_call: TRBV29-1
cdr3_aa: CSVEGDSLHNEQFF
cdr3_nt: TGCAGCGTCGAAGGGGACAGCCTCCACAATGAGCAGTTCTTC